Only a few counts were recorded for the clone carrying this T cell receptor (beta chain). Its antigen is not known. CDR3 length equals 18 residues. The germline V gene encodes CDR1 DFQATT and CDR2 SNEGSKA (reference sequence). J was trimmed by 0 bases and V by 6 bases; bases with no gene match: 15. Each sample yielded at least 6 million isolated PBMCs. The sample belongs to a study of blood T cells in healthy people across ages. Study-level findings and limits: PBMCs were not sorted, which prevented a conclusive comparison of naive versus antigen-experienced cells. Naive CD4+ cells and diversity were both higher in long-lived donors than in aged donors.

The second PCR ran roughly 6 to 11 cycles with a sample-barcoded 5' primer and J-beta primers. TCRdb fed the 5' RACE reads into MiXCR, producing one record per CDR3 protein. Of 1,800,000 or so distinct CDR3 sequences in the sample, about 39% were seen once. Sequenced sample: blood. The V and J genes are TRBV20-1 and TRBJ2-1, with 9 bases matching TRBD2. This receptor was obtained from a human donor in good health. CDR3 residues: CSAPVRLAGSSSYNEQFF. The CDR3 coding sequence is TGCAGTGCCCCGGTGAGGCTAGCGGGGTCTAGCTCCTACAATGAGCAGTTCTTC.